The 5 T cell receptor beta chains listed next were all sequenced from one sample in a study of shared clonotypes between healthy human individuals (dated by TCRdb to 2019 to 2021). Preparation of the library involved the immunoSEQ multiplex PCR assay. The table comes from immuneACCESS by way of TCRdb, which keeps in-frame sequences with V and J called. Part of the clones is missing from these tables; in studies checked, under half for an unresolved V gene and the rest for unknown reasons. For this sample the table gives some 1,100,000 clones, of which more than 75% were detected only once. Jointly, the top ten make up under 0.6% of the sample. Sequencing input: memory CD4+ T cells from PBMCs. The cell subset or site label here, explained by the study, means: CD45RA-negative fraction. These receptors came from a man in his late teens or twenties in good health. Some clones in this sample may be carry-over from other donors' samples.

J is TRBJ2-2 and V is TRBV9; D gene uncertain. There are 14 residues in the CDR3. Germline V gives CDR1 SGDLS, CDR2 YYNGEE. Trimming removed 0 bases at V and 3 bases at J, with 6 bases between. CDR3 sequence reads: CASSVDPDTGELFF. The CDR3 DNA reads TGTGCCAGCAGCGTAGATCCGGACACCGGGGAGCTGTTTTTT.

This clone was seen many times. The chain employs TRBV14 and TRBJ1-1; 11 bases agree with TRBD1. The CDR3 spans 15 residues. After removal of 3 bases from V and 4 bases from J, the junction contained 4 bases not matched to a gene. CDR1 is SGHDN and CDR2 is FVKESK in the germline V gene. The CDR3 is CASSHWGTGGTEAFF. In DNA form, the CDR3 reads TGTGCCAGCAGCCACTGGGGGACAGGGGGCACTGAAGCTTTCTTT.

The chain couples TRBV27 to TRBJ2-7; D might be TRBD1 (5 bases). V was shortened by 5 bases and J by 4 bases, with 12 bases between the two germline ends. This CDR3 has 13 residues. Germline V CDR1 and CDR2: MNHEY, SMNVEV (reference sequence). The CDR3 coding sequence is TGTGCCAGCAGTCCCTCGACAGCTTACGAGCAGTACTTC. Protein product: CASSPSTAYEQYF.

This clone has just a few counts. Other nucleotide sequences in the sample specify the same CDR3. V is TRBV28 and J is TRBJ2-1, with D possibly matching TRBD2 (6 bases). CDR3 size: 15 residues. In germline, CDR1 is MDHEN, CDR2 SYDVKM. The germline V and J ends were trimmed by 4 bases and 0 bases, with 10 bases remaining between them. CDR3 in DNA: TGTGCCAGCAGTTCGACCGGGAGCTCCTACAATGAGCAGTTCTTC. As protein: CASSSTGSSYNEQFF.

The rearrangement links TRBV28 to TRBJ2-3; D is unclear. Germline values: CDR1 MDHEN, CDR2 SYDVKM. The ends were cut back, 1 base at V and 0 bases at J, with 8 bases in the middle. The CDR3 has 15 residues. The CDR3 bases are TGTGCCAGCAGTTTATCCGTCTACAGCACAGATACGCAGTATTTT. Its protein product is CASSLSVYSTDTQYF.